These 20 T cell receptor beta chains were sequenced from one sample in a study of shared clonotypes between healthy human individuals. TCRdb's copy holds only in-frame clones and misses some; the assay was immunoSEQ multiplex PCR. This sample has 2 million to 2.5 million clones, with around 95% found just once. The sample was naive CD4+ T cells sorted from blood. Subset noted: CD45RA+ positively selected. These receptors were collected from a man between 18 and 35 years old in good health.

Note on this clone: The sample contains more than one DNA sequence encoding this CDR3. J is TRBJ1-2 and V is TRBV10-3, with D hard to call. This CDR3 is 11 amino acids long. Trimming took 7 bases from V and 3 from J, leaving 6 bases between them. Germline V CDR1 and CDR2: ENHRY, SYGVKD. CDR3 sequence (DNA): TGTGCCATCACTGGTGACTATGGCTACACCTTC. Its translation: CAITGDYGYTF.

Regarding this clone: Other DNA sequences within the sample encode an identical CDR3. V and J are TRBV7-9 and TRBJ2-7, with D tentatively TRBD2 (5 bases). Trimming cost V 5 bases and J 2 bases, with 7 bases left between them. The CDR3 contains 12 residues. Germline-derived CDR1 and CDR2 are SEHNR and FQNEAQ (reference sequence). CDR3 sequence: CASSTGTYEQYF. Written as DNA, the CDR3 is TGTGCCAGCAGCACCGGGACCTACGAGCAGTACTTC.

The chain carries TRBV6-6 and TRBJ2-7, with D unclear. The V and J ends lost 2 bases and 0 bases respectively, with 8 bases between them. The CDR3 has 14 amino acids. CDR1 MNHNY and CDR2 SVGAGI come from the germline V gene (reference sequence). In nucleotides, the CDR3 is TGTGCCAGCAGTTACACCTGGTCCTCCTACGAGCAGTACTTC. Translating gives CASSYTWSSYEQYF.

V usage is TRBV6-6 and J usage is TRBJ1-2; D might be TRBD1 (5 bases). The germline V gene has CDR1 MNHNY and CDR2 SVGAGI (reference sequence). There are 16 residues in the CDR3. Trimming took off 3 bases at V and 0 bases at J, with 14 bases between the two ends. Written as DNA, the CDR3 is TGTGCCAGCAGTTATAAGGGAGACAGAACTAACTATGGCTACACCTTC. It encodes CASSYKGDRTNYGYTF.

The chain has TRBV30 and TRBJ2-5; D may be TRBD2 (5 bases). The CDR3 runs to 12 residues. Germline V lookup: CDR1 GTSNPN, CDR2 SVGIG (reference sequence). The V end lost 3 bases, the J end lost 9 bases, and 14 bases lay between the germline ends. CDR3 loop: CAWREEAIAQYF. DNA for the CDR3: TGTGCCTGGAGGGAGGAGGCAATAGCCCAGTACTTC.

The chain links TRBV5-1 to TRBJ1-2; a possible D gene is TRBD1 (5 bases). There are 14 residues in the CDR3. The germline V gene encodes CDR1 SGHRS and CDR2 YFSETQ. The ends were cut back, 0 bases at V and 7 bases at J, with 13 bases in the middle. CDR3 sequence (DNA): TGCGCCAGCAGCTTGGGTCGTGGGGCGCTTGGCTACACCTTC. Encoded protein: CASSLGRGALGYTF.

The chain employs TRBV29-1 and TRBJ2-5; no firm D call. This CDR3 is 12 amino acids long. The V end lost 1 base, the J end lost 0 bases, and 3 bases lay between the germline ends. Germline lookup yields CDR1 SQVTM and CDR2 ANQGSEA. DNA for the CDR3: TGCAGCGTTGAAGGTCACCAAGAGACCCAGTACTTC. Protein sequence: CSVEGHQETQYF.

The rearrangement joins TRBV18 to TRBJ2-4; D is unresolved. This CDR3 is built from 13 residues. V was shortened by 0 bases and J by 5 bases, with 5 bases between the two germline ends. Germline lookup yields CDR1 KGHSH and CDR2 LQKENI. The CDR3 region is CASSPPSQNIQYF. DNA of the CDR3: TGTGCCAGCTCACCACCCTCACAAAACATTCAGTACTTC.

J is TRBJ1-4 and V is TRBV4-3, with TRBD1 as a possible D gene (5 bases). This CDR3 contains 14 residues. Germline CDR1 and CDR2: LGHNA and YSLEER. Trimming removed 1 base from V and 6 bases from J, with 9 bases in between. CDR3 residues: CASSQGQTDEKLFF. CDR3 bases: TGCGCCAGCAGCCAAGGACAGACGGATGAAAAACTGTTTTTT.

The V call is TRBV28, the J call TRBJ2-3, with TRBD2 matching over 15 bases. Trimming removed 5 bases from V and 2 bases from J; junction bases left unmatched: 11. The length of the CDR3 is 19 residues. Germline V gene data show CDR1 as MDHEN and CDR2 as SYDVKM. The CDR3 here is CASSGRTSGGDLHTDTQYF. The CDR3 coding sequence is TGTGCCAGCAGTGGTAGGACTAGCGGGGGGGACCTTCACACAGATACGCAGTATTTT. Combining the CDR3 with reference TRBV28 and TRBJ2-3 gives the whole variable domain DVKVTQSSRYLVKRTGEKVFLECVQDMDHENMFWYRQDPGLGLRLIYFSYDVKMKEKGDIPEGYSVSREKKERFSLILESASTNQTSMYLCASSGRTSGGDLHTDTQYFGPGTRLTVL.

The chain has TRBV9 and TRBJ2-5; D remains ambiguous. The CDR3 is 13 residues long. V was clipped by 3 bases and J by 2 bases, with 8 bases between them. Germline CDR1 SGDLS, CDR2 YYNGEE. CDR3 in DNA: TGTGCCAGCAGCGCTCATCCGCAAGAGACCCAGTACTTC. Translation: CASSAHPQETQYF.

The chain combines TRBV10-3 with TRBJ1-5; D may be TRBD1 (6 bases). V dropped 11 bases and J dropped 3 bases, with 17 bases sitting between them. This CDR3 comprises 14 residues. CDR1 ENHRY and CDR2 SYGVKD come from the germline V gene. In nucleotides, the CDR3 is TGTGCCTCCAACCGGGACACGGTCAATCAGCCCCAGCATTTT. As protein: CASNRDTVNQPQHF.

A word on this clone: Different DNA sequences within this sample yield the same CDR3. This chain links TRBV5-1 with TRBJ2-3; the match to TRBD2 covers 10 bases. Unmatched junction bases numbered 3, after V lost 4 bases and J lost 1 base. This CDR3 region has 15 residues. The germline gives CDR1 SGHRS, CDR2 YFSETQ. In DNA, the CDR3 is TGCGCCAGCAGCAGGGGGACTAGCGGCACAGATACGCAGTATTTT. This codes for CASSRGTSGTDTQYF.

The chain is built from TRBV7-2 and TRBJ2-7; D uncertain. Germline values: CDR1 SGHTA, CDR2 FQGNSA. This CDR3 has 14 amino acids. Trimming shortened V by 3 bases and J by 8 bases, and 17 bases separated the two germline ends. The CDR3 is CASSFSTDPTKQYF. In DNA form, the CDR3 reads TGTGCCAGCAGCTTTAGCACAGACCCTACGAAGCAGTACTTC.

V is TRBV7-2 and J is TRBJ1-1; unclear D gene. The germline V and J ends were trimmed by 4 bases and 6 bases, with 9 bases remaining between them. CDR1 and CDR2 from the germline V gene are SGHTA and FQGNSA. The CDR3 spans 12 residues. The CDR3, as DNA: TGTGCCAGCAGCTCCCCACGTGCTGAAGCTTTCTTT. Translating it yields CASSSPRAEAFF.

The V and J genes are TRBV19 and TRBJ1-1; 7 bases align to TRBD1. The length of the CDR3 is 14 residues. Trimming removed 5 bases from V and 2 bases from J; junction bases left unmatched: 5. Per germline, CDR1 LNHDA and CDR2 SQIVND (reference sequence). CDR3 bases: TGTGCCAGTAGTCCGGACAGGACTAACACTGAAGCTTTCTTT. Protein: CASSPDRTNTEAFF.

This clone was found a few times. CDR3 sequence: CASSQDRGEHLPEDTEAFF. In DNA, the CDR3 is TGCGCCAGCAGCCAAGATAGGGGGGAGCACCTACCTGAGGACACTGAAGCTTTCTTT. The V gene is TRBV4-1, the J gene TRBJ1-1, with D possibly TRBD1 on 6 matching bases. The length of the CDR3 is 19 residues. V was shortened by 0 bases and J by 3 bases, with 23 bases between the two germline ends. CDR1 and CDR2 from the germline V gene are MGHRA and YSYEKL.

This chain links TRBV6-1 with TRBJ2-7; tentative D call: TRBD2 (6 bases). Trimming stripped 7 bases from V and 0 bases from J, with 10 bases between. CDR3 length equals 13 residues. Germline assignment: CDR1 MNHNS and CDR2 SASEGT. The CDR3: CASILTSSYEQYF. The CDR3 DNA reads TGTGCCAGCATTTTGACTAGCTCCTACGAGCAGTACTTC.

The table lists this clone with a few counts. At the DNA level, this CDR3 is encoded by other sequences in the same sample as well. CDR3: CASSVGPSNQPQHF. Here the CDR3 DNA reads TGTGCCAGCAGCGTAGGGCCTAGCAATCAGCCCCAGCATTTT. The chain links TRBV9 to TRBJ1-5; no firm D call. V lost 0 bases, J lost 0 bases, and 4 bases lay in between. Germline values: CDR1 SGDLS, CDR2 YYNGEE. This CDR3 is built from 14 residues.

The chain couples TRBV10-3 to TRBJ1-2; 8 positions agree with TRBD1. Germline lookup yields CDR1 ENHRY and CDR2 SYGVKD. The CDR3 consists of 15 residues. V was pared by 7 bases and J by 4 bases, with 11 bases of the junction left unmatched. CDR3 amino acids: CAINEGQGAVYGYTF. The DNA for the CDR3 is TGTGCCATCAACGAGGGGCAGGGGGCTGTCTATGGCTACACCTTC.